This T cell receptor beta chain was captured in a study of cytotoxic CD8 clonotypes in ibrutinib-treated CLL (dated by TCRdb to about 2021). At the level of the whole study: The cohort had 11 relapsed/refractory and some 15 treatment-naive patients; under 18 were IGHV unmutated. Responses were partial in around 25 patients and complete in 2; after median approximately 5.5 years follow-up, roughly 14 stayed in remission and some twelve progressed. Response samples were taken after a median of approximately 12 months on treatment, ranging from 6 to 36 months. An average of 255,043 productive templates and roughly 94,000 productive rearrangements was obtained per sample. Of the approximately 90 people in the trial, 25 to 30 had longitudinal samples available. Cryopreserved peripheral blood mononuclear cells were obtained prior to treatment, at the time of response, and at either disease progression or sustained remission. Every remission and progressive disease sample was obtained while ibrutinib was still being received by the patients.

With regard to this clone: What antigen it recognizes has not been identified. A clone one base away is much larger, so this may be a read error.

In light of the paper, this sample's time point label describes: approximately 2 years on ibrutinib. For TCR beta library preparation, roughly 1.8 micrograms of genomic DNA was extracted from cryopreserved PBMCs. Longitudinal blood samples from CLL patients on ibrutinib monotherapy were analyzed using high-throughput TCR beta sequencing. The patients were enrolled in a single-center, open-label phase 2 trial of ibrutinib monotherapy. The investigation overall reported the following: Baseline clonality was found to be higher than that of age-matched healthy donors and was strongly correlated with circulating CD8+ T-cell counts. Sampling times were not matched between patients in sustained remission and patients whose disease was progressing, and lymph node repertoires were not examined. An increase in clonality was observed at ibrutinib response, with clonality remaining stable during sustained remission and falling back toward baseline at progression. Public clonotypes were found to be uncommon and were observed to contract or remain stable during treatment; the increase in clonality was shown to reflect expansion of private clonotypes at ibrutinib response.

A MiSeq instrument was used for deep resolution sequencing, which targeted depths ranging from 1 in 1 million up to 1 in 200,000 T cells, with coverage averaging 10x for each clonotype. TCR beta libraries were generated with the immunoSEQ hsTCRB Kit. Per the authors' processing: The data were analyzed with ImmunoSEQ Analyzer and ImmunoSEQ Data Assistant, and V, D and J gene assignments followed IMGT definitions. Clonality was computed as one minus normalized Shannon entropy of productive rearrangement frequencies, ranging from 0 to 1. Only overrepresented clonotypes making up at least 0.05% of each patient's repertoire were included in the public clonotype analysis. Some 14 age-matched healthy donor repertoires from immuneACCESS served as clonality controls. TCRdb stores this immuneACCESS table with in-frame sequences only. Part of the clones is absent; in the studies checked, under half of the shortfall reflects unresolved V genes, and no reason is known for the rest. For V, J and clone size, that table is used; D and trimming come from the DNA. The sample table holds 250,000 or so clones, of which roughly 70% were seen once. The ten largest clones take up 15% of the sample.

The germline V gene supplies CDR1 MDHEN and CDR2 SYDVKM. V sheds 3 bases and J sheds 4 bases, leaving 2 bases between their ends. Measured from the cysteine to the phenylalanine, the CDR3 is 11 residues long. The retained sequence is limited to the CDR3, 33 bases, with the frame set at the first base. The V and J segments used are TRBV28 and TRBJ2-3; no D segment can be confidently identified. The receptor was derived from a human donor with chronic lymphocytic leukemia. The material was PBMCs, obtained after 24 months of ibrutinib treatment. CDR3 loop: CASSFSDTQYF. The DNA reads as follows: TGTGCCAGCAGTTTCTCAGATACGCAGTATTTT.